A single sample gave rise to the 22 T cell receptor beta chains below, sequenced in a study of spatial heterogeneity in lung cancer (dated by TCRdb to 2018 to 2020). General conclusions and limits of the study: The tumor nonsynonymous mutation count correlated with the number of expanded intratumoral alpha and beta TCRs.

The library came from 5' RACE. TCRdb shows the sequencer as NextSeq 500. TCRdb cleaned the public reads at Q25 with fastp, built clones with MiXCR and kept in-frame beta chains. Rows are combined by CDR3 protein, so each entry shows the most common genes and DNA. This sample has under 20,000 distinct CDR3 sequences in its table, and roughly 6% of those were observed once. The biggest ten clones account for 10% of the sample. Antigen specificity for these receptors is unknown. This specimen's time point label, interpreted: sample taken at primary tumor resection. The specimen was lung tumor tissue, collected at surgery. These receptors were obtained from a female donor with early-stage non-small cell lung cancer.

This clonotype was observed at least ten times. J is TRBJ2-3 and V is TRBV11-2, with 8 bases lining up with TRBD2. The CDR3 totals 17 residues. V lost 5 bases, J lost 4 bases, and 14 bases stayed unmatched. Germline V gene sequence: CDR1 SGHAT, CDR2 FQNNGV. CDR3 in DNA: TGTGCCAGCAGCCCACGGGACGGGACTAGGGCGTCAGATACGCAGTATTTT. It translates to CASSPRDGTRASDTQYF.

This clonotype was seen only a few times. The chain carries TRBV20-1 and TRBJ2-2; no reliable D call. Germline CDR1 reads DFQATT; CDR2 reads SNEGSKA (reference sequence). This CDR3 has 16 residues. V gave up 4 bases and J gave up 0 bases, with 15 bases separating them. CDR3 sequence reads: CSANPPVAANTGELFF. The CDR3 DNA reads TGCAGTGCTAACCCCCCCGTGGCGGCGAACACCGGGGAGCTGTTTTTT.

This clonotype was recorded at least ten times. This sequence joins TRBV20-1 and TRBJ2-7; D uncertain. This CDR3 region has 12 residues. Trimming pared 1 base from V and 1 base from J, leaving 5 bases between. Germline V lookup: CDR1 DFQATT, CDR2 SNEGSKA (reference sequence). This chain's CDR3 is CSARGRSYEQYF. CDR3 nucleotide sequence: TGCAGTGCTAGAGGGCGATCCTACGAGCAGTACTTC.

This clonotype was seen at least ten times. The CDR3 sequence: CASSLARWAAGNTIYF. The CDR3 coding sequence is TGTGCCAGCAGCTTGGCGAGATGGGCGGCTGGAAACACCATATATTTT. The chain combines TRBV5-6 with TRBJ1-3; D uncertain. CDR3 length: 16 amino acids. Germline-derived CDR1 and CDR2 are SGHDT and YYEEEE. The V end was cut by 0 bases, the J end by 2 bases, with 12 bases between.

This clonotype was detected ten times or more. This chain connects TRBV9 to TRBJ1-4; no reliable D call. This CDR3 region has 16 residues. Looked up from germline, CDR1 is SGDLS and CDR2 is YYNGEE. V was shortened by 4 bases and J by 0 bases, with 13 bases between the two germline ends. CDR3 sequence reads: CASSPGPRATNEKLFF. DNA for the CDR3: TGTGCCAGCAGCCCCGGACCGAGAGCAACTAATGAAAAACTGTTTTTT. The variable domain in full, completed from reference TRBV9 and TRBJ1-4, reads DSGVTQTPKHLITATGQRVTLRCSPRSGDLSVYWYQQSLDQGLQFLIQYYNGEERAKGNILERFSAQQFPDLHSELNLSSLELGDSALYFCASSPGPRATNEKLFFGSGTQLSVL.

Ten or more counts support this clonotype. The chain couples TRBV7-2 to TRBJ2-1; 14 bases line up with TRBD2. The CDR3 spans 15 residues. V shed 1 base and J 10 bases; nucleotides not matched to a gene: 3. Germline V lookup: CDR1 SGHTA, CDR2 FQGNSA. For the CDR3, the DNA is TGTGCCAGCAGCTTAGAGGGGACTAGCGGGAGAGAGCAGTTCTTC. Protein product: CASSLEGTSGREQFF.

This clonotype was seen ten or more times. J is TRBJ2-2 and V is TRBV7-3; 9 nucleotides match TRBD2. Germline V gives CDR1 SGHTA, CDR2 FQGTGA. This CDR3 has 17 residues. With 2 bases clipped from V and 0 bases from J, the junction kept 4 bases outside the gene matches. The CDR3 nucleotides read TGTGCCAGCAGCTTACTAGCGGGACAATCGAACACCGGGGAGCTGTTTTTT. Translation gives CASSLLAGQSNTGELFF.

This clonotype turned up a few times. DNA for the CDR3: TGTGCCAGCAGTTCCCTCGGGGGAGGCTTTGGCTACACCTTC. Amino acids: CASSSLGGGFGYTF. The V gene is TRBV6-5, the J gene TRBJ1-2; possibly TRBD1 for D (5 bases). Per the germline V gene, CDR1 is MNHEY and CDR2 is SVGAGI. The V gene lost 4 bases and the J gene lost 7 bases, with 16 bases spanning the gap. The CDR3 has 14 residues.

This clonotype was observed many times. The chain uses TRBV6-2 or TRBV6-3 and TRBJ2-3, with 9 bases aligning to TRBD2. The CDR3 covers 15 residues. V shed 8 bases, J shed 2 bases, and the junction held 8 bases outside the gene matches. Germline loops: CDR1 MNHEY, CDR2 SVGEGT. CDR3 sequence reads: CASEYSGRTTDTQYF. The CDR3 bases are TGTGCCAGCGAATATAGCGGGAGAACCACAGATACGCAGTATTTT.

This clonotype was counted at least ten times. The chain carries TRBV5-1 and TRBJ2-7; TRBD2 matches at 13 bases. Trimming at V came to 5 bases and at J to 1 base, leaving 6 bases not matched to a gene. CDR1 is SGHRS and CDR2 is YFSETQ in the germline V gene. The CDR3 is 16 amino acids. CDR3 region: CASRALAGGVSYEQYF. The CDR3 DNA reads TGCGCCAGCAGAGCACTAGCGGGAGGGGTATCCTACGAGCAGTACTTC.

This clonotype was observed many times. The chain recombines TRBV4-2 with TRBJ2-3; D uncertain. From germline, CDR1 is LGHNA and CDR2 YNFKEQ. V lost 1 base to trimming and J lost 1 base, with 12 bases between them. This CDR3 spans 16 amino acids. The CDR3 region is CASSQGVLGGTDTQYF. CDR3 DNA sequence: TGTGCCAGCAGCCAAGGCGTACTTGGGGGCACAGATACGCAGTATTTT.

There are many counts of this clonotype. V and J are TRBV29-1 and TRBJ2-3, with a weak D call TRBD1 (5 bases). Trimming stripped 3 bases from V and 4 bases from J, with 8 bases between. Germline V gene lookup returns CDR1 SQVTM and CDR2 ANQGSEA. The CDR3 totals 12 residues. CDR3 in amino acids: CSVEKGPDTQYF. The CDR3 DNA is TGCAGCGTTGAGAAGGGGCCAGATACGCAGTATTTT.

This clonotype was picked up a small number of times. The CDR3 sequence: CAISESGAPGFYGYTF. The CDR3 DNA is TGTGCCATCAGTGAGTCGGGGGCACCCGGGTTCTATGGCTACACCTTC. The rearrangement joins TRBV10-3 to TRBJ1-2, with a possible D match to TRBD1 (6 bases). V was clipped by 0 bases and J by 4 bases, with 15 bases between them. Germline CDR1 is ENHRY and CDR2 is SYGVKD. The CDR3 spans 16 residues.

Many counts were recorded for this clonotype. J is TRBJ2-3 and V is TRBV6-6; a possible D gene is TRBD2 (5 bases). This CDR3 has 16 residues. Trimming left V 8 bases short and J 6 bases short, with 24 bases between. Looked up from germline, CDR1 is MNHNY and CDR2 is SVGAGI (reference sequence). In nucleotides, the CDR3 is TGTGCCAGCTCGGGTGGGAGCGGTGGATCCCTCGATACGCAGTATTTT. It encodes CASSGGSGGSLDTQYF.

This clonotype has ten or more counts. The rearrangement uses TRBV19 and TRBJ1-5; D is unresolved. Trimming removed 4 bases at V and 7 bases at J, with 8 bases between. The CDR3 has 12 residues. Germline lookup yields CDR1 LNHDA and CDR2 SQIVND (reference sequence). The CDR3 bases are TGTGCCAGTAGTACCTGGAGGCAGCCCCAGCATTTT. It encodes CASSTWRQPQHF. Filled out from reference TRBV19 and TRBJ1-5, the complete variable domain reads DGGITQSPKYLFRKEGQNVTLSCEQNLNHDAMYWYRQDPGQGLRLIYYSQIVNDFQKGDIAEGYSVSREKKESFPLTVTSAQKNPTAFYLCASSTWRQPQHFGDGTRLSIL.

In this sample, this clonotype turned up many times. V gene TRBV23-1 combines with J gene TRBJ2-1, with a weak D call TRBD2 (6 bases). TRBV23-1 has ORF status, its function being uncertain. V gave up 4 bases and J gave up 1 base, with 23 bases separating them. This CDR3 has 19 amino acids. The CDR3 region has the DNA TGCGCCAGCAGTCGATCGCCGGGTAGCCGACTAGGGTCCTACAATGAGCAGTTCTTC. This sequence encodes CASSRSPGSRLGSYNEQFF.

This clonotype has ten or more counts. The chain carries TRBV28 and TRBJ2-7; TRBD1 matches at 7 bases. The CDR3 extends over 17 amino acids. Per the germline V gene, CDR1 is MDHEN and CDR2 is SYDVKM. The J segment lost 5 bases and the V segment lost 2 bases, leaving 15 bases of the junction unmatched. CDR3 in DNA: TGTGCCAGCAGTTTAGCGCAAACAGGGGCTTGGAAGGACGAGCAGTACTTC. It is translated as CASSLAQTGAWKDEQYF.

This clonotype was observed many times. The chain links TRBV9 to TRBJ2-2, with unresolved D. In germline, CDR1 is SGDLS, CDR2 YYNGEE. V was pared by 3 bases and J by 6 bases, with 9 bases between. This CDR3 contains 13 residues. In DNA form, the CDR3 reads TGTGCCAGCAGCGCCCATATCCCCGGGGAGCTGTTTTTT. This gives the protein CASSAHIPGELFF.

This clonotype was seen ten or more times. The rearrangement uses TRBV7-2 and TRBJ2-5, with D unresolved. The CDR3 is made up of 12 amino acids. Germline CDR1 reads SGHTA; CDR2 reads FQGNSA. The V end lost 5 bases, the J end lost 5 bases, and 9 bases lay between the germline ends. CDR3 bases: TGTGCCAGCAGCCCTAGGACGGAGACCCAGTACTTC. Translated, it gives CASSPRTETQYF.

This clonotype was counted ten times or more. The rearrangement joins TRBV5-1 to TRBJ2-3, with D perhaps TRBD2 (6 bases). With 5 bases removed from V and 1 base from J, the gap between germline ends came to 14 bases. The CDR3 consists of 15 residues. The germline CDR1 and CDR2 sequences are SGHRS and YFSETQ. The CDR3 sequence: CASRGGRFGTDTQYF. CDR3 DNA: TGCGCCAGCAGAGGAGGGAGGTTTGGCACAGATACGCAGTATTTT.

The table lists this clonotype with many counts. The chain carries TRBV20-1 and TRBJ2-7; D is unclear. This CDR3 comprises 14 residues. Trimming stripped 4 bases from V and 0 bases from J, with 13 bases between. Germline assignment: CDR1 DFQATT and CDR2 SNEGSKA (reference sequence). The CDR3 loop reads CSAKPGGGSYEQYF. CDR3 nucleotide sequence: TGCAGTGCTAAGCCCGGTGGTGGCTCCTACGAGCAGTACTTC.

This clonotype has ten or more counts. This chain connects TRBV10-3 to TRBJ1-5, with 10 bases identical to TRBD1. The CDR3 consists of 13 residues. Looked up from germline, CDR1 is ENHRY and CDR2 is SYGVKD. Trimming at V came to 10 bases and at J to 3 bases, leaving 3 bases not matched to a gene. CDR3 region: CATTGGINQPQHF. CDR3 DNA sequence: TGTGCCACGACAGGGGGCATCAATCAGCCCCAGCATTTT.